This T cell receptor beta chain comes out of a study of patients and donors after allogeneic stem cell transplantation (dated by TCRdb to 2018 to 2021). The library was produced with RT-PCR. The instrument was a NextSeq 550. The raw public reads went through TCRdb reprocessing: fastp at Q25, MiXCR clone calling, in-frame beta chains kept. CDR3 protein duplicates are merged, each entry listing the most common genes and DNA. The sample table records 90,000 to 120,000 distinct CDR3 sequences; 35% of these occur just once. More than 25% of the sample rests with the top ten. As concerns this clonotype: Its recognized antigen is unknown. No much larger clone exists at a distance of one base, and base qualities are not known.

Here V drops 3 bases and J drops 8 bases, and the junction holds 4 bases not matched to any gene. The CDR3 sequence holds 14 residues, the cysteine and phenylalanine included. The CDR3 DNA has 42 bases and is translated from base 1. The TCR sequence derives from a human donor who was either an allogeneic HSCT recipient or a stem cell or donor lymphocyte infusion donor (not recorded which). It is not recorded whose cells these are; they may come from a transplant donor. Specimen: blood, either unsorted or a sorted T cell fraction (not recorded which). Rearrangement joined TRBV12-3 or TRBV12-4 to TRBJ2-1, with TRBD2 identical over 10 junction bases. The CDR3 protein is CASSFGLAGDEQFF. The DNA sequence is TGTGCCAGCAGTTTCGGGCTAGCGGGAGATGAGCAGTTCTTC.